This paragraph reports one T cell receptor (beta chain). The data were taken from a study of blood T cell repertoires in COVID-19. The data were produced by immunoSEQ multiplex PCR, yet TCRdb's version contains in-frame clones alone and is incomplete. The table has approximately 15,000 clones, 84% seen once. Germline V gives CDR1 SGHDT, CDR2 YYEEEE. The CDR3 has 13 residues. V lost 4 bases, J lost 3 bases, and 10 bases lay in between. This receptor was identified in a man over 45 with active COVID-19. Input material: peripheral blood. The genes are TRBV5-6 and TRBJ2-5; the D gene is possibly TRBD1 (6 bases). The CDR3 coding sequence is TGTGCCAGCAGCCAATCAGGGGAAGAGACCCAGTACTTC. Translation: CASSQSGEETQYF.